The entry that follows covers one TCR beta chain sequence. Its antigen is unknown. A read error may account for a junction end that differs from germline. Other nucleotide sequences in the sample specify the same CDR3. PCR involved 60 Vbeta and 13 Jbeta primers. TCRdb's copy holds only in-frame clones and misses some; the assay was immunoSEQ multiplex PCR. The table includes more than 85,000 clones, 70% to 80% detected once. This entry comes from a study of cytomegalovirus exposure and HLA in healthy donors. Overall study: An earlier analysis found around 100 million unique TCR beta sequences from about 190 million T cells.

Study results and caveats: Previous analysis showed most TCR beta V segments were productive about 90% or about 30% of the time.

This CDR3 has 16 amino acids. Germline V CDR1 and CDR2: SGHVS, FNYEAQ. The source is a female donor in good health and CMV-seropositive. The sequencing input was PBMCs. This chain uses TRBV7-6 with TRBJ2-1, with 14 bases lining up with TRBD2. CDR3: CASSSRLAGGGNEQFF. CDR3 coding DNA: TGTGCCAGCAGCTCACGACTAGCGGGGGGGGGAAATGAGCAATTCTTC.